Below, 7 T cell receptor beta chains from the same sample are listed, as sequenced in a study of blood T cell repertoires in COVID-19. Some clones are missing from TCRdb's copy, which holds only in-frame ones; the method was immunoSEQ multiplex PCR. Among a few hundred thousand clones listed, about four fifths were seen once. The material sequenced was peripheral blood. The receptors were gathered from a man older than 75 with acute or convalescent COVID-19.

CDR3 sequence (DNA): TGTGCCAGCAGCTCCGGACTGGCGAACACTGAAGCTTTCTTT. Protein sequence: CASSSGLANTEAFF. This chain links TRBV7-6 with TRBJ1-1, with D unresolved. This CDR3 comprises 14 residues. V shed 4 bases and J shed 1 base, with 10 bases lying between them. From germline, CDR1 is SGHVS and CDR2 FNYEAQ.

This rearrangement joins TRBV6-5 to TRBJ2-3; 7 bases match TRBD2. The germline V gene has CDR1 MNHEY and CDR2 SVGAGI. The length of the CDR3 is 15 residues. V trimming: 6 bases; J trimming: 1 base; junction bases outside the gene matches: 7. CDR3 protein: CASSRTSPGTDTQYF. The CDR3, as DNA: TGTGCCAGCAGCCGGACTAGTCCCGGCACAGATACGCAGTATTTT.

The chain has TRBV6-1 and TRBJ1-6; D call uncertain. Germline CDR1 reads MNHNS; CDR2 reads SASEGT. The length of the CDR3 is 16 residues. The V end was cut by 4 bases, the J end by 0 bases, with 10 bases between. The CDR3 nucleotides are TGTGCCAGCAGTGGCAACATCTTCTCCTATAATTCACCCCTCCACTTT. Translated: CASSGNIFSYNSPLHF.

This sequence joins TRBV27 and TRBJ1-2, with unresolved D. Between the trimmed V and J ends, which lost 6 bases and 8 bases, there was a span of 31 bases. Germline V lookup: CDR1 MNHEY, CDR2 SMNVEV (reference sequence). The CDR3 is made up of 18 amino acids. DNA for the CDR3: TGTGCCAGCAGCCCCGACCTAATCACGGGTCTAAAGGCGTTGGGCTACACCTTC. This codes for CASSPDLITGLKALGYTF.

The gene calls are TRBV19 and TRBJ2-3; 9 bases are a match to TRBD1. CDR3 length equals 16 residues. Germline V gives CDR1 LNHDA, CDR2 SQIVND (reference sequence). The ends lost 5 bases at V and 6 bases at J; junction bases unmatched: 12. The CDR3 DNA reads TGTGCCAGTAGTGGCCGGGACAGGGCGAAGTTGGATACGCAGTATTTT. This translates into CASSGRDRAKLDTQYF.

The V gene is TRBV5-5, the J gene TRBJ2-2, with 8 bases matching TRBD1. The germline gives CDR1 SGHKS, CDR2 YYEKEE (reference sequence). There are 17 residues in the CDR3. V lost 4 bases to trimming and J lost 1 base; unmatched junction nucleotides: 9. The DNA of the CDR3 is TGTGCCAGCAGCCCTACGATCACAGGGGGGAACACCGGGGAGCTGTTTTTT. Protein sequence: CASSPTITGGNTGELFF.

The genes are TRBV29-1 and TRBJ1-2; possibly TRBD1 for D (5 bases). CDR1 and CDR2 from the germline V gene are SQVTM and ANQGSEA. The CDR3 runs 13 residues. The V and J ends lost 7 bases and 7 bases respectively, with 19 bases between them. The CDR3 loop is CSALGPRRAGYTF. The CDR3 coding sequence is TGCAGCGCCCTGGGGCCCAGACGTGCTGGCTACACCTTC.